This entry concerns a single T cell receptor (beta chain). No antigen is known for it. TCRdb passed the reads through MiXCR, listing each CDR3 protein once. The repertoire has about 100,000 distinct CDR3 sequences, 15% to 20% of them found once; the top ten carry less than 10%. These data belong to a study of T cell repertoires in cytomegalovirus infection. Background on the study: Indications of both CMV infection and matching HLA type were provided by public TCR beta signatures.

The V and J ends lost 4 bases and 10 bases respectively, with 14 bases between them. There are 13 residues in the CDR3. The study, taken as a whole, reports: There were carriers of CMV plus the relevant HLA, and cumulative public TCR beta family frequency identified them. Within the response measured ex vivo, HLA-C-restricted CMV-specific TCR beta clonotypes were dominant.

The rearrangement links TRBV12-3 or TRBV12-4 to TRBJ2-1; D may be TRBD1 (6 bases). Input material: PBMCs. The sequence was collected from a human donor in good health (CMV status not recorded). Some clones in this sample may be carry-over from other donors' samples. CDR3 nucleotide sequence: TGTGCCAGCAGTTCCCAGGGGTTGGGCGAGCAGTTCTTC. Amino acid sequence: CASSSQGLGEQFF.